What follows describes a single T cell receptor (beta chain). Antigen: not known. This record comes from a study of blood T cells in healthy people across ages. Study-wide results and caveats: Observed TCR beta diversity per million T cells went down as age went up. This fall followed a roughly linear course with age. Both naive CD4+ cell counts and diversity were greater in long-lived donors than in aged donors.

Germline V gives CDR1 SQVTM, CDR2 ANQGSEA. The V and J ends lost 5 bases and 13 bases, in that order; junction bases with no gene match: 20. The CDR3 contains 15 residues. The second PCR ran about 6 to 12 cycles with a sample-barcoded 5' primer and J-beta primers. Each CDR3 protein gets one entry after TCRdb re-called the 5' RACE reads with MiXCR. The profile shows hundreds of thousands of distinct CDR3 sequences, about 28% of them singletons. The people who gave samples were healthy Caucasians from Russia, aged about 6 to 95. The specimen sequenced was blood. The chain recombines TRBV29-1 with TRBJ2-1; 7 nucleotides match TRBD2. The TCR was taken from a woman of 80 years or more in good health. The CDR3 nucleotides are TGCAGCGTTCTTGGCGGGAGAGTTCCCGGGGAGACCCAGTTCTTC. Translation gives CSVLGGRVPGETQFF.